This T cell receptor beta chain was sequenced during a study of cytomegalovirus exposure and HLA in healthy donors. Sequenced by immunoSEQ multiplex PCR; TCRdb stores in-frame clones only, minus some. The sample contains approximately 160,000 clones, about 89% of which appear only once. CDR3 length equals 14 residues. After removal of 1 base from V and 4 bases from J, the junction contained 2 bases not matched to a gene. The germline gives CDR1 MNHNS, CDR2 SASEGT. The TCR sequence derives from a woman younger than 35 in good health and CMV-seropositive. Sequencing was done on a sample of PBMCs. The J gene is TRBJ2-7, the V gene TRBV6-1; 9 nucleotides align to TRBD1. The chain's CDR3 is CASSEVGTGYEQYF. The CDR3 DNA reads as TGTGCCAGCAGTGAAGTGGGGACAGGGTACGAGCAGTACTTC.